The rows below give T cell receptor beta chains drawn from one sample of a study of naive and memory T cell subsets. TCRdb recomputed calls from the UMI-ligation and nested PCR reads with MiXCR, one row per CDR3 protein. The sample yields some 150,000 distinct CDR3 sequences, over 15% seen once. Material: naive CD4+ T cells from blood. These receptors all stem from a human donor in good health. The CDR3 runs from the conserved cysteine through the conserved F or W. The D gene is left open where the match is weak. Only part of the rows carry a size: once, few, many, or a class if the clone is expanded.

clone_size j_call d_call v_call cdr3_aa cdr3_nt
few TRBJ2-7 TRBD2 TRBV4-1 CASSQVVLAGAGEQYF TGCGCCAGCAGCCAAGTCGTTCTAGCGGGGGCCGGCGAGCAGTACTTC
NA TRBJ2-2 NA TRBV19 CASKITGSTGELFF TGTGCCAGTAAAATAACAGGGTCCACCGGGGAGCTGTTTTTT
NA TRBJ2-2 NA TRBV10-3 CAITGDTGELFF TGTGCCATCACCGGAGACACCGGGGAGCTGTTTTTT
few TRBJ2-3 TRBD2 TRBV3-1 CASSQREGTTDTQYF TGTGCCAGCAGTCAGCGGGAGGGCACCACAGATACGCAGTATTTT
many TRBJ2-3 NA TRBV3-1 CASSITDTQYF TGTGCCAGCAGCATTACAGATACGCAGTATTTT
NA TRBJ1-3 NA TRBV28 CATPHNTIYF TGTGCCACCCCTCACAACACCATATATTTT
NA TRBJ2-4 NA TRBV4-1 CASSQVGGRNIQYF TGCGCCAGCAGCCAAGTTGGGGGGAGGAACATTCAGTACTTC
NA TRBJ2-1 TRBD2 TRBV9 CASSPATSGSYNEQFF TGTGCCAGCAGCCCCGCTACGAGCGGGAGCTACAATGAGCAGTTCTTC
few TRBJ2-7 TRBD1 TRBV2 CASETGLHEQYF TGTGCCAGTGAGACAGGGCTGCACGAGCAGTACTTC
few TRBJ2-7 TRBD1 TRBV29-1 CSVLDRSEQYF TGCAGCGTTTTGGACAGGTCCGAGCAGTACTTC